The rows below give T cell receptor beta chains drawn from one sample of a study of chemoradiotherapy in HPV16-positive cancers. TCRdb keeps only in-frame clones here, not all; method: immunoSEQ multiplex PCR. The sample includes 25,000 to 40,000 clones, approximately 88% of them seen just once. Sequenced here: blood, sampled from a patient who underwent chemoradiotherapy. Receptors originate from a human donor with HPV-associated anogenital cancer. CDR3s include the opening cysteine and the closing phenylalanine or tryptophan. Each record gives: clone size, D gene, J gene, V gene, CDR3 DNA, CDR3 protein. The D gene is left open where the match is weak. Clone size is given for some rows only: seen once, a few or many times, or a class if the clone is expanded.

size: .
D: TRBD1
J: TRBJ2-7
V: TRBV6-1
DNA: TGTGCCAGCGGGGATGGGACAGGGAGCCACGAGCAGTACTTC
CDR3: CASGDGTGSHEQYF

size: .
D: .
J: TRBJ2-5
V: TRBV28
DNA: TGTGCCAGCAGTTGGGGACTCCGACAAGAGACCCAGTACTTC
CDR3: CASSWGLRQETQYF

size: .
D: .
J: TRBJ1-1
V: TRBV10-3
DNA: TGTGCCATCCTCGACAGGCTGAACACTGAAGCTTTCTTT
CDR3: CAILDRLNTEAFF

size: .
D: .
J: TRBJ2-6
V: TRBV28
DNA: TGTGCCAGCAGGCTTGGGGGGGCTGCCGGGGCCAACGTCCTGACTTTC
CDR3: CASRLGGAAGANVLTF

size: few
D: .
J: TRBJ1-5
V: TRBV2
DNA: TGTGCCAGCAATCTCGTCTCACAGGGTCAGCCCCAGCATTTT
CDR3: CASNLVSQGQPQHF

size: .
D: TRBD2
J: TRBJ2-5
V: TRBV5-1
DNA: TGCGCCAGCAGCCTTTCCATCGGGGAGGGCCAGGAGACCCAGTACTTC
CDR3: CASSLSIGEGQETQYF

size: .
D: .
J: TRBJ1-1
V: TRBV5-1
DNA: TGCGCCAGCCAAATTAACAGGGCCCCACACACTGAAGCTTTCTTT
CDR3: CASQINRAPHTEAFF

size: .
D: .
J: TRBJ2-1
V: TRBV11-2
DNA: TGTGCCAGCAGCTTAGGGGGCTGGGAGTTCTTC
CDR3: CASSLGGWEFF

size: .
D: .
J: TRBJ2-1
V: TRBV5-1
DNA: TGCGCCAGCAGGCGAGACCCTACTAGCTTGGCGGGAACCACCTACAATGAGCAGTTCTTC
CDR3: CASRRDPTSLAGTTYNEQFF

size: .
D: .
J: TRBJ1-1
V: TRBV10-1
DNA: TGCGCCAGCAGTGAGAGTTGGGACACTGAAGCTTTCTTT
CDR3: CASSESWDTEAFF

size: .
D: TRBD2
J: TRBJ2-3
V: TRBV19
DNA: TGTGCCAGTAGTCCCACTCTAGCGGGGGGAACAGATACGCAGTATTTT
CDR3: CASSPTLAGGTDTQYF

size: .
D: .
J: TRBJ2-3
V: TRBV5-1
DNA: TGCGCCAGCAGCTTGGATAAAGAGGCAGATACGCAGTATTTT
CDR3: CASSLDKEADTQYF

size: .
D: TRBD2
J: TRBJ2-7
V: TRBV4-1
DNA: TGCGCCAGCAGCCAATTAGCGGGGCCGCCGAACGAGCAGTACTTC
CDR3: CASSQLAGPPNEQYF

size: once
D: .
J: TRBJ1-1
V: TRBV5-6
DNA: TGTGCCAGCAGCTTGCCGCCAGGGACTGAAGCTTTCTTT
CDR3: CASSLPPGTEAFF

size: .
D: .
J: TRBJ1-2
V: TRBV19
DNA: TGTGCCAGTAGGCGCAGGGAAATCAACTATGGCTACACCTTC
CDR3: CASRRREINYGYTF

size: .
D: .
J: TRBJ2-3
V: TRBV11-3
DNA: TGTGCCAGCAGCTTACACACAGATACGCAGTATTTT
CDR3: CASSLHTDTQYF

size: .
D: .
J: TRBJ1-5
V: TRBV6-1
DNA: TGTGCCAGCAGTCCCCGAGAAAATCAGCCCCAGCATTTT
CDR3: CASSPRENQPQHF

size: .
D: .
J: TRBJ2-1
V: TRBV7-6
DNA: TGTGCCAGCAGCGCCCGGACCAATGAGCAGTTCTTC
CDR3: CASSARTNEQFF

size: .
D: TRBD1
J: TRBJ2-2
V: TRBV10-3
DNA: TGTGCCATCAGGGGACAGGGCCACGCCGGGGAGCTGTTTTTT
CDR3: CAIRGQGHAGELFF

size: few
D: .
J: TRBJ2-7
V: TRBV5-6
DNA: TGTGCCAGCAGCTTGCTGAGACACGAGCAGTACTTC
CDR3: CASSLLRHEQYF

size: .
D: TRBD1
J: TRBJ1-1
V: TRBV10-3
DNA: TGTGCCATCAGTACGACAGGGTCGGACACTGAGGCTTTCTTT
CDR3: CAISTTGSDTEAFF

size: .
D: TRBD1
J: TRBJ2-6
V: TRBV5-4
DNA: TGTGCCAGCAGCGCGGACAGGGCCGGGGCCAACGTCCTGACTTTC
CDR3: CASSADRAGANVLTF

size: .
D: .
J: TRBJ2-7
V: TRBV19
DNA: TGTGCCAGTAGTATAGGAACCCAATACTACAACTACGAGCAGTACTTC
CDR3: CASSIGTQYYNYEQYF

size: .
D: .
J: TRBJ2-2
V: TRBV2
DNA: TGTGCCAGCAGTGAGACCCAGGGGCCCGGGGAGCTGTTTTTT
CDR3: CASSETQGPGELFF

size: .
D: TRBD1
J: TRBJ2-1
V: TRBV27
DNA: TGTGCCAGCAGTATACGGACAGGGGATACCAATGAGCAGTTCTTC
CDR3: CASSIRTGDTNEQFF

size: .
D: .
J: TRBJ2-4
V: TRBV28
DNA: TGTGCCAGCAGTTTACCGGGGCCAGAATCCAAAAACATTCAGTACTTC
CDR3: CASSLPGPESKNIQYF

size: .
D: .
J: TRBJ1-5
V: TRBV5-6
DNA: TGTGCCAGCAGCTTGGTTGATAGCAATCAGCCCCAGCATTTT
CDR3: CASSLVDSNQPQHF

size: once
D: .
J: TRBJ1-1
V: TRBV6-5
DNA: TGTGCCAGCAGTTACTCGGGACACATGAACACTGAAGCTTTCTTT
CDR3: CASSYSGHMNTEAFF

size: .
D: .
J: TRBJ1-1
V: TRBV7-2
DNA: TGTGCCAGCAGCTTAGCTACCCTGAACACTGAAGCTTTCTTT
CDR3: CASSLATLNTEAFF

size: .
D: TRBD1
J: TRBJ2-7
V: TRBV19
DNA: TGTGCCAGTAGTATGGGACAGGGTAGGGGCTTCGGGCAGTACTTC
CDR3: CASSMGQGRGFGQYF

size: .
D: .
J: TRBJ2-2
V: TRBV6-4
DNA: TGTGCCAGCAGTGACTCAGGGGATCACACCGGGGAGCTGTTTTTT
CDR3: CASSDSGDHTGELFF

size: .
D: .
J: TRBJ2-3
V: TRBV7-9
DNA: TGTGCCAGCAGCCAAAGGGGTGGGTTAGCAACAGATACGCAGTATTTT
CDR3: CASSQRGGLATDTQYF

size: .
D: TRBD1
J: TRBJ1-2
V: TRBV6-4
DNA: TGTGCCAGCAGTGACTATAAGGGACAGGGGGCCCTATCTGGCTACACCTTC
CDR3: CASSDYKGQGALSGYTF

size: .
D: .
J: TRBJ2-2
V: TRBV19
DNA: TGTGCCAGTAGTATAGTTGCAGGGGCGACCGGGGAGCTGTTTTTT
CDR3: CASSIVAGATGELFF

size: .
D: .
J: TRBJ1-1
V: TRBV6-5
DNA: TGTGCCAGCAGTTACTCGAACAGGGAGGCTTTCTTT
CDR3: CASSYSNREAFF

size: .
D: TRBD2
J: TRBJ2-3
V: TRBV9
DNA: TGTGCCAGCAGCGTAACTAGCGGGGGGGCAGATACGCAGTATTTT
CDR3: CASSVTSGGADTQYF

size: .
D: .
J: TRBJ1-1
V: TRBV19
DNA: TGTGCCAGTAGTATCGCGCGACAAATGAACACTGAAGCTTTCTTT
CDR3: CASSIARQMNTEAFF

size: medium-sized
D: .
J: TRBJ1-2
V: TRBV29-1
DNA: TGCAGCGTTGAGTTTGAGGGAAGGCGCTACACCTTC
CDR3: CSVEFEGRRYTF

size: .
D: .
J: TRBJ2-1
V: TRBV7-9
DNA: TGTGCCAGCAGTCGATCGGGGGACGCTGCTGAGCAGTTCTTC
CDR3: CASSRSGDAAEQFF

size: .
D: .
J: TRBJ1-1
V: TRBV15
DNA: TGTGCCACCAGCAGTTTTAGGGCTGAAGCTTTCTTT
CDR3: CATSSFRAEAFF

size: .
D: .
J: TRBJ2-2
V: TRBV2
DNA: TGTGCCAGCAGTGAGGCGTCCCCGAACACCGGGGAGCTGTTTTTT
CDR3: CASSEASPNTGELFF

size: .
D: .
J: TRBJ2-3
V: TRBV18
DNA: TGTGCCAGCTCTGCGACTCAGTGGACTGACCGCAGCACAGATACGCAGTATTTT
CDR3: CASSATQWTDRSTDTQYF

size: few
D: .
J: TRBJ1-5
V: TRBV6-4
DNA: TGTGCCAGCAGCCCAGAAGCACAGGGTACTCAGCCCCAGCATTTT
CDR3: CASSPEAQGTQPQHF

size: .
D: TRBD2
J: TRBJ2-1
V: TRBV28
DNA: TGTGCCAGCAGGTTAGCGGGAGAAGATGAGCAGTTCTTC
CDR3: CASRLAGEDEQFF

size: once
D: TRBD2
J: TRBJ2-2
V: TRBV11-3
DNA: TGTGCCAGCAGCCCCGGGGGTAGCGGGGGCACCGGGGAGCTGTTTTTT
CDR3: CASSPGGSGGTGELFF

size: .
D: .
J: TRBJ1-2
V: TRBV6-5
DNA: TGTGCCAGCAGCCCCCCGGGGCAGGAGTACTATGGCTACACCTTC
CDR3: CASSPPGQEYYGYTF

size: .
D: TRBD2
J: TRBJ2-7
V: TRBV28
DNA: TGTGCCAGCAGCGGCGCTAGCGGTACGAGCTCCTACGAGCAGTACTTC
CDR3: CASSGASGTSSYEQYF

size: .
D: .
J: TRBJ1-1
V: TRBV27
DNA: TGTGCCAGCAGTTTAAGTATCGGGGGTGAGACTGAAGCTTTCTTT
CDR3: CASSLSIGGETEAFF

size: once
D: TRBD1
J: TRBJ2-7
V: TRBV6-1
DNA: TGTGCCAGCAGGGATACAGGGGGCATAGCCTTTTTC
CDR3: CASRDTGGIAFF

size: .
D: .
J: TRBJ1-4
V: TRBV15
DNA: TGTGCCACCAGCTCACGGGCTCGGTCTAATGAAAAACTGTTTTTT
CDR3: CATSSRARSNEKLFF

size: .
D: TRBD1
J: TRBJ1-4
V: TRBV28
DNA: TGTGCCAGCAGGCGAAACAGGGGGCGTGCGGAAAAACTGTTTTTT
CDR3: CASRRNRGRAEKLFF

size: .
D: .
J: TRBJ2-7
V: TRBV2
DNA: TGTGCCAGCAGGCAGACACCCGAGCAGTACTTC
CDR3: CASRQTPEQYF

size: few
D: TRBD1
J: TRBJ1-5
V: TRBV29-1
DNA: TGCAGCGTTGGACAGGGCGGCGTCAATCAGCCCCAGCATTTT
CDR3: CSVGQGGVNQPQHF